This TCR beta chain was profiled in a study of shared clonotypes between healthy human individuals. TCRdb's table, derived via immunoSEQ multiplex PCR, lists solely in-frame clones and lacks some. The repertoire consists of 780,000 or so clones, with around 70% occurring once and the leading ten covering about 1.7%. The CDR3 covers 13 residues. V lost 6 bases and J lost 5; bases outside the gene matches: 4. Germline V gene sequence: CDR1 SGHAT, CDR2 FQNNGV. This sequence originates from a woman in her twenties or thirties in good health. V gene TRBV11-2 combines with J gene TRBJ1-5, with 7 bases fitting TRBD1. The specimen was memory CD4+ T cells sorted from blood. Sample subset: CD45RA-negative fraction. CDR3: CASSWDSHQPQHF. The CDR3 DNA reads TGTGCCAGCAGTTGGGACAGTCATCAGCCCCAGCATTTT. The full variable domain, rest sourced from reference TRBV11-2 and TRBJ1-5, is EAGVAQSPRYKIIEKRQSVAFWCNPISGHATLYWYQQILGQGPKLLIQFQNNGVVDDSQLPKDRFSAERLKGVDSTLKIQPAKLEDSAVYLCASSWDSHQPQHFGDGTRLSIL.